This T cell receptor (beta chain) was recovered during a study of OX40 agonist ivuxolimab in advanced cancers. Note on this clone: What it binds is not known.

Findings and caveats of the study: Antigen specificity remained undetermined for the expanded peripheral T cells. There were, on average, more expanded clones in CD8+ T cells than in CD4+.

Using immunoSEQ multiplex PCR, the repertoire was profiled, and TCRdb retains in-frame clones only, with some absent. The sample lists tens of thousands of clones, around four fifths occurring once. Patients were ruled out by autoimmune disease history or systemic immunosuppression. The sampling schedule covered blood at baseline, cycle 4 day 1, and cycle 7 day 1. There are 14 residues in the CDR3. Germline V lookup: CDR1 LGHNT, CDR2 FRNRAP. The trim removed 5 bases at V and 6 bases at J, leaving 7 bases unmatched. The J gene is TRBJ2-3, the V gene TRBV12-5; 8 bases are a match to TRBD2. Source: CD4+ or CD8+ T cells sorted from blood, taken in a trial of the OX40 agonist ivuxolimab. This sequence was found in an adult with an advanced solid tumor such as melanoma, head and neck, liver or kidney cancer. The CDR3 sequence: CASGPGGGRDTQYF. The CDR3 coding sequence is TGTGCTAGTGGTCCCGGGGGGGGGCGGGATACGCAGTATTTT.